The 6 T cell receptor beta chains reported below all come from one sample, sequenced in a study of chemoradiotherapy in HPV16-positive cancers. Generated by immunoSEQ multiplex PCR, the TCRdb table keeps only in-frame clones and is missing some. The sample records roughly 500 clones, 80% to 90% being singletons. The sequenced sample was tumor tissue, obtained from a patient who underwent chemoradiotherapy. Source of these receptors: a human donor with HPV-associated anogenital cancer.

The rearrangement uses TRBV7-2 and TRBJ2-1; D is perhaps TRBD1 (7 bases). V lost 3 bases to trimming and J lost 5 bases, with 8 bases between them. The CDR3 spans 13 residues. Germline V gene lookup returns CDR1 SGHTA and CDR2 FQGNSA. Here the CDR3 reads CASSFRGDNEQFF. The CDR3 bases are TGTGCCAGCAGCTTCAGGGGGGACAATGAGCAGTTCTTC.

V gene TRBV27 combines with J gene TRBJ2-3, with 9 bases identical to TRBD1. CDR3 length: 17 amino acids. The V and J ends lost 2 bases and 5 bases, in that order; junction bases with no gene match: 11. From germline, CDR1 is MNHEY and CDR2 SMNVEV (reference sequence). As DNA, the CDR3 is TGTGCCAGCAGTTTAATAGTTGGGACAGGGAAGGTAGATACGCAGTATTTT. This translates into CASSLIVGTGKVDTQYF.

This clone was seen a single time. The J gene is TRBJ2-7, the V gene TRBV4-3, with 9 bases that match TRBD1. The J segment lost 3 bases and the V segment lost 0 bases, leaving 6 bases of the junction unmatched. This CDR3 has 16 residues. Germline V gene lookup returns CDR1 LGHNA and CDR2 YSLEER. The CDR3 sequence is CASSQDTGTGIYEQYF. As DNA, the CDR3 is TGCGCCAGCAGCCAAGATACCGGGACAGGGATCTACGAGCAGTACTTC.

The J gene is TRBJ2-7, the V gene TRBV6-5; unclear D gene. This CDR3 region has 14 residues. Germline CDR1 is MNHEY and CDR2 is SVGAGI. Trimming stripped 2 bases from V and 3 bases from J, with 11 bases between. CDR3 DNA sequence: TGTGCCAGCAGTTACGGCCAGGCTAACTACGAGCAGTACTTC. This codes for CASSYGQANYEQYF.

This clone occurred a few times. The chain has TRBV10-3 and TRBJ1-2; the D is unclear. Between the trimmed V and J ends, which lost 2 bases and 4 bases, there was a span of 8 bases. Germline V gene data show CDR1 as ENHRY and CDR2 as SYGVKD. The CDR3 totals 13 residues. The CDR3 nucleotides read TGTGCCATCAGTGAGCCACTAATCTATGGCTACACCTTC. Amino acids: CAISEPLIYGYTF.

This chain uses TRBV7-2 with TRBJ1-1, with 10 bases lining up with TRBD1. Germline-derived CDR1 and CDR2 are SGHTA and FQGNSA. This CDR3 has 19 amino acids. V shed 3 bases, J shed 4 bases, and the junction held 17 bases outside the gene matches. CDR3 sequence reads: CASSLGGTDRGRLGTEAFF. As DNA, the CDR3 is TGTGCCAGCAGCTTGGGTGGGACCGACAGGGGGCGGTTGGGCACTGAAGCTTTCTTT.